The 13 T cell receptor beta chains below come from one sample, sequenced in a study of graft-versus-host responses after intestinal transplantation (dated by TCRdb to the early 2020s). The sample's time point label, in plain terms: cells obtained before transplantation from donor or recipient. Library creation used the immunoSEQ multiplex PCR assay. Drawn from immuneACCESS, this table holds only the in-frame rearrangements with V and J called that TCRdb kept. Clones are partly lost; checked studies trace under half to an unresolved V gene and leave the rest unexplained. The sample records around 21,000 clones, 55% to 60% of which are singletons. The ten largest clonotypes hold just over 1% of the sample. Sequences were derived from alloreactive CD4+ T cells from a mixed lymphocyte reaction culture, sampled before intestinal transplant. The meaning of the sample's cell subset or site label: CFSE-low proliferating T cells sorted from roughly six-day pre-transplant mixed lymphocyte reaction (GvH or HvG direction). The receptors were gathered from a human patient who received an intestinal transplant.

Here the CDR3 DNA reads TGTGCCAGCAGTGACCGGGGGGCAATGATTAACTATGGCTACACCTTC. This codes for CASSDRGAMINYGYTF. The V and J genes are TRBV6-1 and TRBJ1-2, with D possibly TRBD1 on 6 matching bases. This CDR3 contains 16 residues. With 3 bases removed from V and 1 base from J, the gap between germline ends came to 15 bases. Germline loops: CDR1 MNHNS, CDR2 SASEGT.

In its sample, this clone was seen once. This chain links TRBV27 with TRBJ2-2; 9 positions agree with TRBD2. CDR3 length: 16 amino acids. The V and J ends lost 5 bases and 4 bases, in that order; junction bases with no gene match: 8. In germline, CDR1 is MNHEY, CDR2 SMNVEV (reference sequence). The CDR3 reads CASSPPPSGATGELFF. DNA of the CDR3: TGTGCCAGCAGTCCCCCCCCTAGCGGGGCCACCGGGGAGCTGTTTTTT.

This clone appeared a few times. The chain joins TRBV7-2 to TRBJ1-2; 7 positions match TRBD1. The CDR3 length is 16 residues. Germline V gene lookup returns CDR1 SGHTA and CDR2 FQGNSA. V was clipped by 1 base and J by 0 bases; unmatched bases: 5. In DNA, the CDR3 is TGTGCCAGCAGCTTAGGGTCCGGGACAGCTAACTATGGCTACACCTTC. This codes for CASSLGSGTANYGYTF. The full variable domain, its missing parts supplied by reference TRBV7-2 and TRBJ1-2, is GAGVSQSPSNKVTEKGKDVELRCDPISGHTALYWYRQSLGQGLEFLIYFQGNSAPDKSGLPSDRFSAERTGGSVSTLTIQRTQQEDSAVYLCASSLGSGTANYGYTFGSGTRLTVV.

V and J are TRBV5-1 and TRBJ2-1; the match to TRBD1 covers 7 bases. Trimming took 0 bases from V and 5 from J; bases not matched to a gene: 14. The CDR3 loop spans 18 amino acids. Germline assignment: CDR1 SGHRS and CDR2 YFSETQ. The CDR3 DNA reads as TGCGCCAGCAGCTTGGCCCGTGGAGCAGGGGGAAGAGACAATGAGCAGTTCTTC. Protein product: CASSLARGAGGRDNEQFF.

The chain has TRBV7-9 and TRBJ1-2; 7 positions agree with TRBD1. CDR3 length: 14 amino acids. CDR1 is SEHNR and CDR2 is FQNEAQ in the germline V gene (reference sequence). J was trimmed by 14 bases and V by 1 base; bases with no gene match: 13. The DNA of the CDR3 is TGTGCCAGCAGCTTAGATGGGGAAGACAGGGCCAGAACCTTC. It codes for CASSLDGEDRARTF.

The V and J genes are TRBV6-5 and TRBJ2-5; TRBD2 agrees at 7 bases. The DNA end favors TRBJ2-7, so the J call may be wrong. This CDR3 contains 15 residues. In germline, CDR1 is MNHEY, CDR2 SVGAGI. The CDR3 DNA sequence: TGTGCCAGCAGTTACAGGCAGCGGGGAACCTACGAGCAGTACTTC. Amino acids: CASSYRQRGTYEQYF.

CDR3 region: CASTSGLAVVAGELFF. The CDR3 nucleotides are TGTGCCAGCACCTCGGGACTAGCAGTCGTGGCCGGGGAGCTGTTTTTT. The gene calls are TRBV5-5 and TRBJ2-2; TRBD2 matches 9 bases. This CDR3 is 16 amino acids long. In germline, CDR1 is SGHKS, CDR2 YYEKEE (reference sequence). J lost 6 bases, V lost 6 bases, and 12 bases had no gene match.

This clone was seen more than once but under ten times. The V and J genes are TRBV5-4 and TRBJ1-1, with TRBD1 matching over 10 bases. The CDR3 runs 16 residues. V shed 0 bases and J 3 bases; nucleotides not matched to a gene: 5. CDR1 is SGHNT and CDR2 is YYREEE in the germline V gene (reference sequence). The CDR3 DNA is TGTGCCAGCAGCTTGGGGGACAGGGGTTTGTACACTGAAGCTTTCTTT. This translates into CASSLGDRGLYTEAFF.

This clone has a handful of counts. The gene calls are TRBV5-1 and TRBJ1-2, with D perhaps TRBD1 (6 bases). The CDR3 is made up of 13 amino acids. Germline CDR1 is SGHRS and CDR2 is YFSETQ. Trimming removed 2 bases from V and 5 bases from J, with 10 bases in between. The CDR3 region has the DNA TGCGCCAGCAGCTTCCGGCAGGGGTATGGCTACACCTTC. Protein: CASSFRQGYGYTF.

The chain employs TRBV2 and TRBJ2-7; TRBD1 agrees at 10 bases. Trimming cost V 7 bases and J 5 bases; bases outside gene matches: 5. The length of the CDR3 is 13 residues. Looked up from germline, CDR1 is SNHLY and CDR2 is FYNNEI. The CDR3, as DNA: TGTGCCAGCAAGGGACAGGGGTCCAACGAGCAGTACTTC. Protein sequence: CASKGQGSNEQYF.

This clone was detected only a few times. The CDR3 sequence is CASSSQGAANEKLFF. CDR3 bases: TGTGCCAGCAGCTCGCAGGGGGCTGCAAATGAAAAACTGTTTTTT. This chain joins TRBV7-2 and TRBJ1-4; 8 nucleotides match TRBD1. V trimming: 4 bases; J trimming: 5 bases; junction bases outside the gene matches: 6. The CDR3 runs to 15 residues. Germline loops: CDR1 SGHTA, CDR2 FQGNSA.

The J gene is TRBJ1-1, the V gene TRBV19, with D possibly matching TRBD1 (5 bases). The germline V gene has CDR1 LNHDA and CDR2 SQIVND (reference sequence). The CDR3 has 16 amino acids. The ends were cut back, 7 bases at V and 5 bases at J, with 23 bases in the middle. The CDR3 region has the DNA TGTGCCAGTACCTCAAAAGGGCCCAGGGTATATACTGAAGCTTTCTTT. Protein: CASTSKGPRVYTEAFF.

The J gene is TRBJ2-7, the V gene TRBV18, with TRBD2 as a possible D gene (6 bases). Trimming removed 6 bases at V and 3 bases at J, with 24 bases between. The length of the CDR3 is 17 residues. Germline lookup yields CDR1 KGHSH and CDR2 LQKENI. The CDR3 region is CASSQFPDTGGGYEQYF. The CDR3 DNA reads as TGTGCCAGCTCCCAATTCCCGGACACTGGGGGAGGCTACGAGCAGTACTTC.